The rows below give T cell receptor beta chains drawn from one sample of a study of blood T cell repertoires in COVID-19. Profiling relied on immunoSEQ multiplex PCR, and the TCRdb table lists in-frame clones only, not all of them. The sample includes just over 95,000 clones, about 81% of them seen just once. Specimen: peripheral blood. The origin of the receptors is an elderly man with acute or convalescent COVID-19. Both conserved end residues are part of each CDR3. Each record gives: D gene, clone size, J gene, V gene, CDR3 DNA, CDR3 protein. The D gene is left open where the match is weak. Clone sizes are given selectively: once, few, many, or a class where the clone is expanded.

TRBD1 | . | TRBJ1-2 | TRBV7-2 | TGTGCCAGCAGCTCAAGCCAGGGACAGGGGCGGGATGGCTACACCTTC | CASSSSQGQGRDGYTF
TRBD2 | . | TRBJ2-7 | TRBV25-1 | TGTGCCAGCAGTGAATTGGGGACTAGCGGGAGCTACGAGCAGTACTTC | CASSELGTSGSYEQYF
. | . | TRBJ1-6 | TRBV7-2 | TGTGCCAGCAGCTTAGACAGCTTTCCCTCTTATAATTCACCCCTCCACTTT | CASSLDSFPSYNSPLHF
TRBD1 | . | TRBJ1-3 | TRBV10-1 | TGCGCCAGCAGAAGGACAGGGATCTCTGGAAACACCATATATTTT | CASRRTGISGNTIYF
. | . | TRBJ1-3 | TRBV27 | TGTGCCAGCAGTTTAGTAGGGCCCGGGGACACCATATATTTT | CASSLVGPGDTIYF
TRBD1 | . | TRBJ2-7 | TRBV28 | TGTGCCAGCAGTTTACTCGGGACAGGGGACGAGCAGTACTTC | CASSLLGTGDEQYF
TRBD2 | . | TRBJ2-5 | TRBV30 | TGTGCCTGGAGTAAGTGGGCGGGAGGGCAAGAGACCCAGTACTTC | CAWSKWAGGQETQYF
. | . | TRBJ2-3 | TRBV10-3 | TGTGCCATCAGTCAGGGGAACACAGATACGCAGTATTTT | CAISQGNTDTQYF
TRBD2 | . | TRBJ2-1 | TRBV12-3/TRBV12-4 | TGTGCCAGCAGCCCGGGACTAGCGGGGGGCCCGTTCTTC | CASSPGLAGGPFF
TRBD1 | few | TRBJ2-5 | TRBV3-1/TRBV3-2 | TGTGCCAGCAGCCTGAGCGAGGGACAGGGGAGAAAGACCCAGTACTTC | CASSLSEGQGRKTQYF
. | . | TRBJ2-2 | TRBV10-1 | TGCGCCAGCAGTAACCCCTCGGGCGGGGAGCTGTTTTTT | CASSNPSGGELFF
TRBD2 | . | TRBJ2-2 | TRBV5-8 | TGTGCCAAAGGACTAGCGGGAGCCCTCATAGTGAGCACCGGGGAGCTGTTTTTT | CAKGLAGALIVSTGELFF
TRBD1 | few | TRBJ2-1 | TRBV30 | TGTGCCTGGACGGGACAGGGATACAATGAGCAGTTCTTC | CAWTGQGYNEQFF
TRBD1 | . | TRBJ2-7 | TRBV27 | TGTGCCAGCAGTTTAGGACCGGACAGGGTCTCGAACGAGCAGTACTTC | CASSLGPDRVSNEQYF
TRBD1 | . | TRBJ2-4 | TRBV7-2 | TGTGCCAGCAGCTTAGGACAGGGGCTCATTGACATTCAGTACTTC | CASSLGQGLIDIQYF
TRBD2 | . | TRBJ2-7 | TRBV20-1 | TGCAGTGCCAAACTAGCGACCGAGCAGTACTTC | CSAKLATEQYF
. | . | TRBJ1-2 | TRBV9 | TGTGCCAGCAGCCCAACTGGGGGGGGTGCTAACTATGGCTACACCTTC | CASSPTGGGANYGYTF
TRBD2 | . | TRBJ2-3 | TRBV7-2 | TGTGCCAGCAGCCCAAGGCCCACTAGCGGTTATAGCACAGATACGCAGTATTTT | CASSPRPTSGYSTDTQYF
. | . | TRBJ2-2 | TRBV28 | TGTGCCAGCAGTTCTCCCGGGGAGCTGTTTTTT | CASSSPGELFF
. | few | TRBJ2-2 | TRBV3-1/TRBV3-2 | TGTGCCAGCACCCCGAAGGGTCCAGGGGTGACCGGGGAGCTGTTTTTT | CASTPKGPGVTGELFF
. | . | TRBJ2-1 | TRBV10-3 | TGTGCCACCGAGTTAGACACCTACAATGAGCAGTTCTTC | CATELDTYNEQFF
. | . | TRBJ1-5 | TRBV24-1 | TGTGCCACCAGTGACCGTTATTCCTCGGGGAGGCCCCAGCATTTT | CATSDRYSSGRPQHF